The sequence of this T cell receptor (beta chain) was determined in a study of T-cell memory formation after mild COVID-19. CDR3 length: 14 amino acids. Germline loops: CDR1 KGHSH, CDR2 LQKENI. The V gene lost 4 bases and the J gene lost 2 bases, with 12 bases spanning the gap. TCRdb ran MiXCR on the 5' RACE reads and lists one entry per CDR3 protein. The top ten clones hold about 4% of a sample with around 180,000 distinct CDR3 sequences, approximately 17% of them seen once. This clonotype appeared a few times. The clonotype was recovered from a man between 18 and 35 years old who had mild COVID-19 (a few samples of this study predate the infection). Cell type and time point are not known. V is TRBV18 and J is TRBJ2-7; D gene uncertain. The sequenced sample consisted of PBMCs or a T cell subset sorted from them (not recorded which). CDR3 DNA sequence: TGTGCCAGCTCACTGGGGTCGATTGCCTACGAGCAGTACTTC. Translated: CASSLGSIAYEQYF.